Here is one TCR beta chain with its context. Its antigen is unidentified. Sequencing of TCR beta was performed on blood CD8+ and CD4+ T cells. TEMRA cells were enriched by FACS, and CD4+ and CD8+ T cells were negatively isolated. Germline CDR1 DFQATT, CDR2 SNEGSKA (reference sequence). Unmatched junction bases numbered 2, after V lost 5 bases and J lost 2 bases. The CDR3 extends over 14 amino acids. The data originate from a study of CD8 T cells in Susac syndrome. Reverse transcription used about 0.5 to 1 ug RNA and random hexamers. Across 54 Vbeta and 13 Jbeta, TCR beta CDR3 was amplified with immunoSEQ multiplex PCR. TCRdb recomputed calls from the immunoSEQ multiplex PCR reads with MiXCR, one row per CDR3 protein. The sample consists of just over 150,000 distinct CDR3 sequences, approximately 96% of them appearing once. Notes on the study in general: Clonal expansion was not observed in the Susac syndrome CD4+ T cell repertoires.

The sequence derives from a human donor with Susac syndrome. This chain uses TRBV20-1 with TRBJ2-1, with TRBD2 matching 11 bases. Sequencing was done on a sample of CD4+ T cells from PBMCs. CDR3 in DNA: TGCAGTGCTGAACTAGCGGGGGCCTACAATGAGCAGTTCTTC. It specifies CSAELAGAYNEQFF.